Listed below are T cell receptor beta chains from one sample, sequenced in a study of PD-1 blockade in classical Hodgkin lymphoma. TCRdb keeps only in-frame clones here, not all; method: immunoSEQ multiplex PCR. The table shows under 65,000 clones, with 75% to 90% occurring only once. The sequenced sample was peripheral blood mononuclear cells (PBMCs), obtained at baseline. The receptors shown here come from a human donor with classical Hodgkin lymphoma. CDR3s include the opening cysteine and the closing phenylalanine or tryptophan. A D gene is named only where the DNA matches it firmly. Clone size is stated in some rows and not others, as once, few, many or a class when expanded.

TRBD1,TRBJ1-1,TRBV4-1,-,CASSPRQGGGTEAFF,TGCGCCAGCAGCCCAAGACAGGGAGGGGGGACTGAAGCTTTCTTT
-,TRBJ2-7,TRBV6-1,-,CASRKGVYEQYF,TGTGCCAGCAGGAAGGGTGTCTACGAGCAGTACTTC
-,TRBJ1-2,TRBV27,-,CASSSITGRSVYGYTF,TGTGCCAGCAGTTCAATAACAGGGAGGTCGGTCTATGGCTACACCTTC
-,TRBJ1-6,TRBV18,-,CASSPTEGMALHF,TGTGCCAGCTCACCGACAGAGGGAATGGCCCTCCACTTT
-,TRBJ2-1,TRBV6-5,-,CASSYEGFPYNEQFF,TGTGCCAGCAGTTACGAGGGGTTCCCATACAATGAGCAGTTCTTC
-,TRBJ1-1,TRBV25-1,-,CASSERGGVGLF,TGTGCCAGCAGTGAAAGAGGGGGGGTAGGGCTCTTT
TRBD2,TRBJ2-7,TRBV11-1,-,CASSAGGGTLPYEQYF,TGTGCCAGCAGCGCCGGGGGGGGGACACTCCCCTACGAGCAGTACTTC
-,TRBJ2-5,TRBV2,-,CASSEAQGAGVETQYF,TGTGCCAGCAGTGAAGCCCAGGGGGCGGGGGTAGAGACCCAGTACTTC
TRBD1,TRBJ1-2,TRBV19,few,CASSPRQGIYGYTF,TGTGCCAGTAGTCCTCGACAGGGAATCTATGGCTACACCTTC
-,TRBJ2-5,TRBV7-2,-,CASSRSRETQYF,TGTGCCAGCAGCCGCTCTCGGGAGACCCAGTACTTC
TRBD1,TRBJ1-5,TRBV5-1,-,CASSPGQGANQPQHF,TGCGCCAGCAGTCCTGGACAGGGGGCAAATCAGCCCCAGCATTTT
-,TRBJ1-4,TRBV13,few,CASSTAGVELFF,TGTGCCAGCAGCACCGCCGGGGTGGAACTGTTTTTT
TRBD2,TRBJ2-6,TRBV11-2,-,CASRLAGVPSGANVLTF,TGTGCCAGCAGGTTAGCGGGGGTCCCCTCTGGGGCCAACGTCCTGACTTTC
-,TRBJ2-5,TRBV18,-,CASSSSGYQETQYF,TGTGCCAGCTCATCGAGCGGGTACCAAGAGACCCAGTACTTC
TRBD1,TRBJ2-3,TRBV2,-,CASPPVPGQTGYTQYF,TGTGCCAGCCCCCCGGTCCCGGGACAGACAGGGTATACGCAGTATTTT
-,TRBJ1-2,TRBV5-4,-,CASSIDYGYTF,TGTGCCAGCAGTATTGACTATGGCTACACCTTC
-,TRBJ2-1,TRBV27,-,CATQGSYNEQFF,TGTGCCACCCAGGGAAGCTACAATGAGCAGTTCTTC
-,TRBJ1-4,TRBV4-1,-,CASSQVGEKLFF,TGCGCCAGCAGCCAAGTTGGGGAAAAACTGTTTTTT
TRBD2,TRBJ2-7,TRBV6-6,-,CASSYPISGGAYEQYF,TGTGCCAGCAGCTACCCAATTAGCGGGGGTGCCTACGAGCAGTACTTC
TRBD1,TRBJ1-2,TRBV6-1,-,CASSASLGQGNPSQYGYTF,TGTGCCAGCAGTGCCAGCCTAGGACAGGGGAACCCAAGTCAATATGGCTACACCTTC
-,TRBJ1-4,TRBV5-1,-,CASSLDWASWEKLFF,TGCGCCAGCAGCTTGGATTGGGCTAGTTGGGAAAAACTGTTTTTT
-,TRBJ1-1,TRBV6-5,-,CASSYTSLGSEAFF,TGTGCCAGCAGTTACACGTCCCTTGGGTCTGAAGCTTTCTTT
-,TRBJ1-1,TRBV9,-,CASSVAGDTEAFF,TGTGCCAGCAGCGTAGCGGGGGATACTGAAGCTTTCTTT
-,TRBJ1-2,TRBV19,once,CASSIVESGYGYTF,TGTGCCAGTAGTATAGTGGAGTCCGGGTATGGCTACACCTTC
-,TRBJ2-7,TRBV27,-,CASSLSGSQAYEQYF,TGTGCCAGCAGTTTAAGCGGATCTCAAGCCTACGAGCAGTACTTC
-,TRBJ2-3,TRBV6-1,-,CASSVPLGYNTQYF,TGTGCCAGCAGTGTCCCCTTAGGGTATAATACGCAGTATTTT
-,TRBJ1-5,TRBV2,-,CARGLESNQPQHF,TGTGCCCGCGGTCTGGAGAGCAATCAGCCCCAGCATTTT
-,TRBJ2-1,TRBV5-1,-,CASTAGRSYNEQFF,TGCGCCAGCACGGCGGGGCGGTCATACAATGAGCAGTTCTTC
-,TRBJ2-3,TRBV7-2,-,CASSLDSGGTDTQYF,TGTGCCAGCAGCCTAGACTCGGGAGGCACAGATACGCAGTATTTT
TRBD2,TRBJ2-3,TRBV14,-,CASSQATSGVDTQYF,TGTGCCAGCAGCCAAGCGACTAGCGGGGTCGATACGCAGTATTTT
-,TRBJ1-6,TRBV19,-,CASSIGNSPLHF,TGTGCCAGTAGTATTGGAAATTCACCCCTCCACTTT
-,TRBJ2-1,TRBV6-1,-,CASRTRVEYNEQFF,TGTGCCAGCAGGACCAGGGTGGAGTACAATGAGCAGTTCTTC
-,TRBJ2-5,TRBV5-1,medium-sized,CASSYESTGPQETQYF,TGCGCCAGCAGCTATGAATCGACGGGACCCCAAGAGACCCAGTACTTC
-,TRBJ1-5,TRBV7-8,-,CASSRNRVRGNQPQHF,TGTGCCAGCAGCCGGAACAGGGTTCGTGGCAATCAGCCCCAGCATTTT
-,TRBJ1-1,TRBV7-9,-,CASSLSVEGLPEAFF,TGTGCCAGCAGCCTGTCCGTGGAGGGGCTCCCTGAAGCTTTCTTT